The rows below give T cell receptor beta chains drawn from one sample of a study of shared clonotypes between healthy human individuals. Using immunoSEQ multiplex PCR, the repertoire was profiled, and TCRdb retains in-frame clones only, with some absent. The table lists about 770,000 clones, roughly 72% of them singletons, with under 2% in the top ten. Sequencing used memory CD4+ T cells sorted from blood. Source of these receptors: a woman aged 25 to 45 in good health. Each CDR3 is given with its conserved first and last residue. A D gene is named only where the DNA matches it firmly. Only part of the rows carry a size: once, few, many, or a class if the clone is expanded.

len,d_gene,abundance,j_gene,v_gene,CDR3aa,CDR3nt
15,.,.,TRBJ1-1,TRBV9,CASSVVGQQNTEAFF,TGTGCCAGCAGCGTAGTTGGACAACAGAACACTGAAGCTTTCTTT
16,.,.,TRBJ2-6,TRBV4-1,CASSQDLGTGANVLTF,TGCGCCAGCAGCCAAGATTTAGGGACTGGGGCCAACGTCCTGACTTTC
15,.,.,TRBJ2-1,TRBV5-1,CASSLVGELYNEQFF,TGCGCCAGCAGCTTGGTGGGGGAGCTCTACAATGAGCAGTTCTTC
16,TRBD1,few,TRBJ2-3,TRBV4-1,CASSQRRQGLTDTQYF,TGCGCCAGCAGCCAACGAAGACAGGGTCTAACAGATACGCAGTATTTT
14,.,few,TRBJ1-6,TRBV30,CAWSVPPENSPLHF,TGTGCCTGGAGTGTACCGCCAGAAAATTCACCCCTCCACTTT
14,.,.,TRBJ1-5,TRBV15,CATSRTRSNQPQHF,TGTGCCACCTCCCGCACACGTAGCAATCAGCCCCAGCATTTT
13,.,.,TRBJ1-6,TRBV5-4,CASSRETTSPLHF,TGTGCCAGCAGCAGGGAGACAACTTCACCCCTCCACTTT
15,.,few,TRBJ1-1,TRBV18,CASSRKRGLDTEAFF,TGTGCCAGCTCACGGAAACGGGGGTTGGACACTGAAGCTTTCTTT
14,.,.,TRBJ2-3,TRBV6-5,CASRWTDDTDTQYF,TGTGCCAGCAGGTGGACGGACGACACAGATACGCAGTATTTT
15,.,.,TRBJ2-7,TRBV5-6,CASSLFLLEGDEQYF,TGTGCCAGCAGCTTGTTTCTTTTGGAGGGCGACGAGCAGTACTTC
15,TRBD2,once,TRBJ2-1,TRBV18,CASSPLASGYNEQFF,TGTGCCAGCTCACCATTGGCTAGCGGCTACAATGAGCAGTTCTTC
16,TRBD1,.,TRBJ1-1,TRBV6-6,CASSGPVRTGNTEAFF,TGTGCCAGCAGCGGCCCGGTTAGGACAGGGAACACTGAAGCTTTCTTT
17,TRBD2,.,TRBJ2-7,TRBV14,CASSQAGAGGRSYEQYF,TGTGCCAGCAGCCAAGCGGGAGCGGGAGGCCGATCCTACGAGCAGTACTTC
16,.,.,TRBJ1-1,TRBV5-5,CASSPRGAGANTEAFF,TGTGCCAGCAGCCCCCGAGGGGCAGGGGCGAACACTGAAGCTTTCTTT
13,.,.,TRBJ1-2,TRBV5-6,CASSLWAGYGYTF,TGTGCCAGCAGCTTGTGGGCAGGCTATGGCTACACCTTC
19,TRBD2,few,TRBJ2-1,TRBV28,CASSAYQGASGSRYNEQFF,TGTGCCAGCAGTGCGTATCAGGGAGCTAGCGGGAGTAGGTACAATGAGCAGTTCTTC
13,.,.,TRBJ2-7,TRBV4-1,CASSSASFYEQYF,TGCGCCAGCAGTTCCGCCAGCTTCTACGAGCAGTACTTC
13,TRBD2,.,TRBJ2-7,TRBV2,CASSGDYFAEQYF,TGTGCCAGCAGTGGGGACTATTTCGCCGAGCAGTACTTC
16,TRBD2,.,TRBJ2-1,TRBV27,CASGTSGSVRNNEQFF,TGTGCCAGCGGGACTAGCGGGAGTGTGAGGAACAATGAGCAGTTCTTC
15,.,many,TRBJ2-1,TRBV27,CASTPFSGGYNEQFF,TGTGCCAGCACCCCCTTCAGCGGAGGGTACAATGAGCAGTTCTTC
16,TRBD2,.,TRBJ2-1,TRBV14,CASSQVLTSGVNEQFF,TGTGCCAGCAGCCAAGTCCTGACTAGCGGGGTCAATGAGCAGTTCTTC
11,TRBD1,.,TRBJ1-2,TRBV29-1,CSATGGYGYTF,TGCAGCGCTACAGGGGGCTATGGCTACACCTTC
15,TRBD1,.,TRBJ1-5,TRBV2,CASSERTGRNQPQHF,TGTGCCAGCAGTGAACGGACAGGTCGCAATCAGCCCCAGCATTTT
15,TRBD1,.,TRBJ2-7,TRBV6-6,CASSYSGQGFGEQYF,TGTGCCAGCAGTTACTCGGGACAGGGATTCGGCGAGCAGTACTTC
16,.,.,TRBJ2-1,TRBV6-1,CASSELGASSYNEQFF,TGTGCCAGCAGTGAATTGGGGGCCAGCTCCTACAATGAGCAGTTCTTC
15,.,once,TRBJ2-3,TRBV7-9,CASSLVRVTRDTQYF,TGTGCCAGCAGCTTAGTCAGGGTAACAAGGGATACGCAGTATTTT